The 9 T cell receptor beta chains given below trace back to one sample, sequenced in a study of blood T cell repertoires in COVID-19. This table comes from immunoSEQ multiplex PCR, and its TCRdb copy is limited to in-frame clones, with some not included. The sample includes some 220,000 clones, approximately 85% of them seen just once. What was sequenced was peripheral blood. These receptors were obtained from a woman in her seventies with COVID-19, enrolled during active disease.

The chain has TRBV10-1 and TRBJ2-2; 9 nucleotides match TRBD1. This CDR3 comprises 15 residues. Trimming at V came to 6 bases and at J to 7 bases, leaving 9 bases not matched to a gene. CDR1 is WNHNN and CDR2 is SYGVQD in the germline V gene (reference sequence). The CDR3 is CASSPGTGTDGELFF. CDR3 DNA sequence: TGCGCCAGCAGCCCCGGGACAGGGACAGACGGGGAGCTGTTTTTT.

This chain links TRBV5-1 with TRBJ1-2; 8 bases line up with TRBD1. Germline V gene lookup returns CDR1 SGHRS and CDR2 YFSETQ. The ends lost 4 bases at V and 4 bases at J; junction bases unmatched: 9. This CDR3 is 15 amino acids long. The CDR3 sequence is CASSVGGQDVYGYTF. In nucleotides, the CDR3 is TGCGCCAGCAGCGTCGGGGGACAGGATGTCTATGGCTACACCTTC. Filled out from reference TRBV5-1 and TRBJ1-2, the complete variable domain reads KAGVTQTPRYLIKTRGQQVTLSCSPISGHRSVSWYQQTPGQGLQFLFEYFSETQRNKGNFPGRFSGRQFSNSRSEMNVSTLELGDSALYLCASSVGGQDVYGYTFGSGTRLTVV.

This chain uses TRBV27 with TRBJ2-3; the D is unclear. This CDR3 contains 14 residues. The ends were cut back, 3 bases at V and 0 bases at J, with 7 bases in the middle. Germline V gene data show CDR1 as MNHEY and CDR2 as SMNVEV (reference sequence). CDR3 amino acids: CASSFQQSTDTQYF. The CDR3 DNA is TGTGCCAGCAGTTTTCAACAGAGCACAGATACGCAGTATTTT.

The chain joins TRBV12-3 or TRBV12-4 to TRBJ2-7; no clear D. V was shortened by 5 bases and J by 2 bases, with 10 bases between the two germline ends. The CDR3 runs 13 residues. In DNA form, the CDR3 reads TGTGCCAGCAGTCAAAGTAGTGCCTACGAGCAGTACTTC. Translating it yields CASSQSSAYEQYF.

V and J are TRBV19 and TRBJ2-1; 14 bases are shared with TRBD2. This CDR3 is built from 19 residues. The ends lost 5 bases at V and 0 bases at J; junction bases unmatched: 9. Per germline, CDR1 LNHDA and CDR2 SQIVND (reference sequence). CDR3 DNA: TGTGCCAGTAGTGCAATTGCCGGGACTAGCGGGAGCTCCTACAATGAGCAGTTCTTC. It codes for CASSAIAGTSGSSYNEQFF.

The rearrangement links TRBV5-1 to TRBJ1-1; D is undetermined. The ends were cut back, 0 bases at V and 3 bases at J, with 9 bases in the middle. The germline CDR1 and CDR2 sequences are SGHRS and YFSETQ. The CDR3 is made up of 14 amino acids. Written as DNA, the CDR3 is TGCGCCAGCAGCTTGGCTCCCGGGGACACTGAAGCTTTCTTT. It translates to CASSLAPGDTEAFF. Full variable domain (rest looked up from reference TRBV5-1 and TRBJ1-1): KAGVTQTPRYLIKTRGQQVTLSCSPISGHRSVSWYQQTPGQGLQFLFEYFSETQRNKGNFPGRFSGRQFSNSRSEMNVSTLELGDSALYLCASSLAPGDTEAFFGQGTRLTVV.

This clone showed up just once. Other DNA variants within this sample encode the same CDR3. This rearrangement joins TRBV30 to TRBJ1-5; 8 nucleotides align to TRBD1. CDR3 length: 13 residues. Per germline, CDR1 GTSNPN and CDR2 SVGIG (reference sequence). J lost 7 bases, V lost 1 base, and 3 bases had no gene match. The CDR3 protein is CAWSGQGNQPQHF. The DNA of the CDR3 is TGTGCCTGGAGTGGACAGGGGAACCAGCCCCAGCATTTT.

J is TRBJ1-5 and V is TRBV19, with 10 nucleotides matching TRBD1. With 5 bases clipped from V and 1 base from J, the junction kept 5 bases outside the gene matches. Germline V gene sequence: CDR1 LNHDA, CDR2 SQIVND (reference sequence). This CDR3 has 16 amino acids. The CDR3 sequence is CASSQLTGGSNQPQHF. In DNA form, the CDR3 reads TGTGCCAGTAGTCAACTGACAGGGGGCAGCAATCAGCCCCAGCATTTT.

The chain has TRBV2 and TRBJ1-2; D gene ambiguous. The CDR3 contains 13 residues. V dropped 3 bases and J dropped 5 bases, with 10 bases sitting between them. Per the germline V gene, CDR1 is SNHLY and CDR2 is FYNNEI. CDR3 in amino acids: CASSDRRRYGYTF. The CDR3 nucleotides read TGTGCCAGCAGTGACAGGAGGAGGTATGGCTACACCTTC.